This T cell receptor (beta chain) was identified in a study of blood T cell repertoires in COVID-19. Trimming removed 3 bases at V and 5 bases at J, with 10 bases between. Germline CDR1 LNHDA, CDR2 SQIVND (reference sequence). The CDR3 has 13 amino acids. A few counts support this clone. In the original workflow: Quantification of nucleated cells was approximated via reference gene primer amplification. Sequencing used immunoSEQ multiplex PCR; TCRdb keeps in-frame clones, though not all of them. The V and J calls and the clone size are those of that table, but D and trimming were determined from the DNA. The sample shows some 200,000 clones, 75% to 90% of them seen only once.

Sequenced material: peripheral blood. This TCR was recovered from a woman aged 55 to 70 with acute or convalescent COVID-19. The rearrangement uses TRBV19 and TRBJ1-1, with a possible D match to TRBD1 (6 bases). DNA for the CDR3: TGTGCCAGTAGTATCACCCAGGGGACTGAAGCTTTCTTT. This translates into CASSITQGTEAFF.